The source of this T cell receptor (beta chain) is a study of vaccination effects on CD4 cells after COVID-19. In the case of this clone: Its antigen is as yet unknown.

With V trimmed by 4 bases and J by 0 bases, 2 bases remained unmatched. The CDR3 has 15 amino acids. Germline lookup yields CDR1 KGHDR and CDR2 SFDVKD. Ahead of sequencing, the ViraFEST assay grew antigen-specific CD4+ T cells using viral peptide pools. It was after nine to ten days of culture that CD4+ T cells were isolated. All vaccine recipients tested negative for nucleocapsid antibodies and had never contracted SARS-CoV-2 infection. PBMC were cultured at about 1.9 million per well with about 9 IU/ml IL-2 and 8 to 10 ug/ml peptides. Half the medium was swapped for IL-2 medium on days 3 and 7. Data came from immunoSEQ multiplex PCR; TCRdb stores just in-frame clones and leaves some out. The profile shows 70,000 to 95,000 clones, 74% of them singletons.

Material: CD4+ T cells from PBMCs cultured with HCoV-229E spike peptides, obtained before COVID-19 vaccination. The TCR sequence derives from a human donor who received a COVID-19 vaccine. This chain uses TRBV24-1 with TRBJ1-5, with 7 bases lining up with TRBD1. CDR3 amino acids: CATSDHRGSNQPQHF. The CDR3 DNA is TGTGCCACCAGTGACCACAGGGGTAGCAATCAGCCCCAGCATTTT.